This T cell receptor beta chain was profiled in a study of blood T cell repertoires in COVID-19. Study as a whole: Sample material is recorded as cDNA or gDNA derived from T cells, B-cell-depleted T cells, or PBMCs.

TCRdb's table, derived via immunoSEQ multiplex PCR, lists solely in-frame clones and lacks some. The top ten clones hold 15% of a sample with around 93,000 clones, just under 90% of them seen once. The V and J ends lost 6 bases and 4 bases respectively, with 21 bases between them. Per germline, CDR1 WSHSY and CDR2 SAAADI. This CDR3 contains 17 residues. Material for sequencing was peripheral blood. The V gene is TRBV10-2, the J gene TRBJ1-4; TRBD1 is a possible D gene (5 bases). This clonotype was sampled from a human donor in a cohort sampled during active COVID-19. As DNA, the CDR3 is TGCGCCAGCAGCGACGGAGGGGCCGGAACCTTTAATGAAAAACTGTTTTTT. Its protein is CASSDGGAGTFNEKLFF.